This T cell receptor (beta chain) was sequenced for a study of shared clonotypes between healthy human individuals. The wider study: For every donor, three CD4 naive, three CD4 memory, two CD8 naive and one CD8 memory plates were used.

From germline, CDR1 is MGHRA and CDR2 YSYEKL. CDR3 length: 16 amino acids. The V segment lost 4 bases and the J segment 5 bases; nucleotides outside the gene matches: 13. In CD8 memory, CD45RO+ cells were put together with CCR7-negative CD45RA+ TemRA cells. With regard to this clone: Its antigen is currently unknown.

Evenly divided among several immunoSEQ plates was the genomic DNA of each subset. Method: immunoSEQ multiplex PCR; TCRdb's copy keeps in-frame clones and lacks some. The data show approximately 320,000 clones, more than 75% seen once. Points from the study as a whole: Clonotypes shared by all four sorted-subset donors had higher generation probabilities than non-shared clonotypes.

The chain has TRBV4-1 and TRBJ1-2; TRBD1 matches 7 bases. Sequencing was carried out using memory CD8+ T cells sorted from blood. Sample subset: CD45RO+ cells pooled with CCR7-negative TemRA cells. The clonotype was recovered from a man between 18 and 29 years old in good health. The CDR3 here is CASSPRVRDRVYGYTF. CDR3 DNA sequence: TGCGCCAGCAGCCCCCGAGTCCGGGACAGAGTGTATGGCTACACCTTC.